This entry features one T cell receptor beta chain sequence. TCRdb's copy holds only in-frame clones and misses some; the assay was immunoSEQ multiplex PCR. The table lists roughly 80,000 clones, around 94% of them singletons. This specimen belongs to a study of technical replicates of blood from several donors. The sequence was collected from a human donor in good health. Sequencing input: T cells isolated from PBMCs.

The CDR3 DNA reads TGTGCCAGCAGCTTGAGAACAGGGAGCCCCAATGGGCACTCCTACGAGCAGTACTTC. Encoded protein: CASSLRTGSPNGHSYEQYF. J is TRBJ2-7 and V is TRBV5-5; the D gene is possibly TRBD1 (6 bases). The V end was cut by 1 base, the J end by 0 bases, with 23 bases between. Per germline, CDR1 SGHKS and CDR2 YYEKEE (reference sequence). CDR3 length equals 19 residues.